One T cell receptor (beta chain) is described in this entry. Clones were sequenced by immunoSEQ multiplex PCR, and TCRdb holds only the in-frame ones, with some missing. The sample has approximately 91,000 clones, 80% to 90% seen once. Germline CDR1 is SGHNT and CDR2 is YYREEE (reference sequence). Trimming took 4 bases from V and 5 from J, leaving 21 bases between them. The CDR3 runs to 16 residues. The data are from a study of OX40 agonist ivuxolimab in advanced cancers. Study-wide context: Prior therapy, whether anti-PD-1, anti-PD-L1 or anti-CTLA-4, was allowed, and approximately 40% had some.

This sequence was found in an adult with an advanced solid tumor such as melanoma, head and neck, liver or kidney cancer. The starting material was CD4+ or CD8+ T cells sorted from blood, obtained in a trial of the OX40 agonist ivuxolimab. The chain recombines TRBV5-4 with TRBJ1-2; tentative D call: TRBD1 (5 bases). The CDR3 region is CASSADPGRPRYGYTF. Here the CDR3 DNA reads TGTGCCAGCAGCGCGGACCCGGGACGGCCGAGATATGGCTACACCTTC.